This is a list of T cell receptor beta chains from one sample in a study of cytomegalovirus exposure and HLA in healthy donors. Here immunoSEQ multiplex PCR was the method, and the copy in TCRdb shows in-frame clones only, minus some. In the table there are under 250,000 clones, around nine tenths of which are singletons. Sequences were obtained from PBMCs. The receptors derive from a man aged 18 to 35 in good health and CMV-seronegative. CDR3s leave out the opening cysteine and the closing phenylalanine or tryptophan. Fields, in order: CDR3 protein, D gene, J gene, V gene. The D gene is left open where the match is weak.

CDR3 protein: ASSQDQRADYGYT
D gene: NA
J gene: TRBJ1-2
V gene: TRBV4-2

CDR3 protein: ASSPPRELGYGYT
D gene: NA
J gene: TRBJ1-2
V gene: TRBV18

CDR3 protein: ASSLGGQGSRGTQY
D gene: TRBD1
J gene: TRBJ2-5
V gene: TRBV11-2

CDR3 protein: ASVESGTNTGELF
D gene: TRBD2
J gene: TRBJ2-2
V gene: TRBV5-1

CDR3 protein: ASSLSGGSNQPQH
D gene: TRBD1
J gene: TRBJ1-5
V gene: TRBV7-2

CDR3 protein: ASSLGSGTGNQPQH
D gene: TRBD1
J gene: TRBJ1-5
V gene: TRBV5-6

CDR3 protein: ASSSNSGGSNEQF
D gene: TRBD2
J gene: TRBJ2-1
V gene: TRBV5-1

CDR3 protein: ASSRRGADDEQY
D gene: NA
J gene: TRBJ2-7
V gene: TRBV5-4

CDR3 protein: ASSSFLRTDTQY
D gene: NA
J gene: TRBJ2-3
V gene: TRBV25-1

CDR3 protein: ATSREQGARTEAF
D gene: TRBD1
J gene: TRBJ1-1
V gene: TRBV15

CDR3 protein: ASSLDARAHQF
D gene: NA
J gene: TRBJ1-2
V gene: TRBV7-9

CDR3 protein: ASRRWQNTGELF
D gene: NA
J gene: TRBJ2-2
V gene: TRBV19

CDR3 protein: ASSSAGGRSYGYT
D gene: NA
J gene: TRBJ1-2
V gene: TRBV7-2

CDR3 protein: ASSDGLAVYEQY
D gene: TRBD2
J gene: TRBJ2-7
V gene: TRBV6-5

CDR3 protein: ASRLDRYTEAF
D gene: NA
J gene: TRBJ1-1
V gene: TRBV28

CDR3 protein: ASSEGPDVYNEQF
D gene: NA
J gene: TRBJ2-1
V gene: TRBV7-9

CDR3 protein: ASSLEGLAGETQY
D gene: TRBD2
J gene: TRBJ2-5
V gene: TRBV5-1

CDR3 protein: ASSLTSGGVSEQF
D gene: TRBD2
J gene: TRBJ2-1
V gene: TRBV6-4

CDR3 protein: ASSNSGTGSAGELF
D gene: TRBD1
J gene: TRBJ2-2
V gene: TRBV18

CDR3 protein: ASMKRSSYNEQF
D gene: NA
J gene: TRBJ2-1
V gene: TRBV25-1